The present T cell receptor (beta chain) was sequenced within a study of shared clonotypes between healthy human individuals. Overall study findings and caveats: Depth of sequencing was expected to influence donor clonotype sharing. Rarefaction gave evidence that sorted-subset sequencing remained incomplete despite large depth. Larger richness was generally estimated for naive than memory subsets.

Note on this clone: Antigen unknown.

Naive CD8 cells lacked CD45RO, underwent positive selection for CCR7 and left out terminally differentiated effector memory CD45RA+ cells. This CDR3 spans 12 amino acids. Germline V lookup: CDR1 SEHNR, CDR2 FQNEAQ (reference sequence). V was shortened by 7 bases and J by 5 bases, with 12 bases between the two germline ends. Replicate PCRs from sorted subsets contained about 200 ng DNA, which is some 30,000 T cell genomes. TCRdb's copy holds only in-frame clones and misses some; the assay was immunoSEQ multiplex PCR. The data contain about 2.1 million clones, roughly 95% of them seen just once; the ten biggest clones take up 1.5% to 2%.

The receptor's source is a man between 18 and 35 years old in good health. Some clones in this sample may be carry-over from other donors' samples. The sample consisted of naive CD8+ T cells from PBMCs. The rearrangement uses TRBV7-9 and TRBJ2-7; D remains unclear. Here the CDR3 reads CASTQDVHEQYF. Here the CDR3 DNA reads TGTGCCAGCACCCAAGACGTCCACGAGCAGTACTTC.